This T cell receptor (beta chain) was found in a study of T cell responses to AZD1222 COVID-19 vaccine. Germline V gene data show CDR1 as SGHTA and CDR2 as FQGTGA. V was clipped by 9 bases and J by 4 bases; unmatched bases: 8. The CDR3 sequence is 14 residues long. Profiled with immunoSEQ multiplex PCR; TCRdb holds only in-frame clones, not every one. The data show 50,000 to 60,000 clones, 75% to 90% seen once. Here the sequenced sample was peripheral blood, taken on day 0 of AZD1222 vaccination. The chain employs TRBV7-3 and TRBJ2-3; 9 bases map to TRBD2. This clonotype originated in an adult in good health. The CDR3 bases are TGTGCCAGTAGCGGGAGTAATGCGGCAGATACGCAGTATTTT. Protein product: CASSGSNAADTQYF.